This TCR beta chain was sequenced in a study of T cell changes during pregnancy in multiple sclerosis. Using immunoSEQ multiplex PCR, the repertoire was profiled, and TCRdb retains in-frame clones only, with some absent. The repertoire consists of around 70,000 clones, with about 92% occurring once and the leading ten covering less than 2.5%. Germline values: CDR1 SEHNR, CDR2 FQNEAQ (reference sequence). The length of the CDR3 is 16 residues. The trim removed 6 bases at V and 0 bases at J, leaving 7 bases unmatched. This clone was recorded only once. This sequence was found in a female donor with multiple sclerosis, enrolled in a pregnancy study. Sequenced material: peripheral blood, taken before pregnancy. The chain carries TRBV7-9 and TRBJ2-1, with 8 bases lining up with TRBD1. DNA for the CDR3: TGTGCCAGCAGTCAGAGGACAGGGAGCTCCTACAATGAGCAGTTCTTC. Its translation: CASSQRTGSSYNEQFF.